This TCR beta chain derives from a study of cytomegalovirus exposure and HLA in healthy donors. Study-wide results and caveats: In a later analysis, at a false discovery rate of 0.05, roughly 17,000 TCR beta sequences were associated with HLA alleles.

The table lists this clone with a count of one. The antigen is not known. From germline, CDR1 is SGHDT and CDR2 YYEEEE. The V end was cut by 2 bases, the J end by 4 bases, with 9 bases between. There are 13 residues in the CDR3. A multiplex PCR was run with 60 Vbeta primers and 13 Jbeta primers. Measured with immunoSEQ multiplex PCR; TCRdb has only the in-frame clones, and not every one. Here the sample spans approximately 190,000 clones, 84% being singletons. The receptor was isolated from a boy aged 5 to 17 in good health and CMV-seronegative. This chain uses TRBV5-6 with TRBJ1-2; perhaps TRBD1 as D (5 bases). Sequenced: PBMCs. CDR3 in DNA: TGTGCCAGCAGCTTAAAGGGGATCTATGGCTACACCTTC. Its translation: CASSLKGIYGYTF.